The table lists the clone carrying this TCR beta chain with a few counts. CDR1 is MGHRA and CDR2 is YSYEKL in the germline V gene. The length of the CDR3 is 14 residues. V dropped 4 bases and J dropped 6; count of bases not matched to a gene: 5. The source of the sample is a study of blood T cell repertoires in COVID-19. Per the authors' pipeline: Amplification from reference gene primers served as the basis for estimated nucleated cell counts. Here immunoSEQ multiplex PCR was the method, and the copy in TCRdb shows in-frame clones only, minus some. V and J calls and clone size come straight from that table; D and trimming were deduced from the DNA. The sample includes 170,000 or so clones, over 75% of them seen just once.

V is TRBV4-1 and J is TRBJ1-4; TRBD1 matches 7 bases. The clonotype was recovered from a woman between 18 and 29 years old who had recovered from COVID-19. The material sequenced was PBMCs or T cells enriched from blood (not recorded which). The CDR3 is CASSLGDRDEKLFF. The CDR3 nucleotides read TGCGCCAGCAGCCTGGGGGACAGAGATGAAAAACTGTTTTTT.